These 6 T cell receptor beta chains share one sample of origin, sequenced in a study of shared clonotypes between healthy human individuals. The table came from immunoSEQ multiplex PCR; TCRdb's copy has only in-frame clones and leaves some out. The data contain roughly 2.6 million clones, over 85% of them singletons. The sequenced material came from naive CD4+ T cells sorted from blood. Subset indicated: CD45RA+ positively selected. These receptors originate from a young man in good health.

The chain links TRBV6-6 to TRBJ2-2; the D is unclear. Trimming took 0 bases from V and 4 from J, leaving 9 bases between them. CDR1 and CDR2 (germline): MNHNY, SVGAGI (reference sequence). The CDR3 is 15 residues long. CDR3 nucleotides: TGTGCCAGCAGTTACTCAACAGTCCCCACCGGGGAGCTGTTTTTT. It codes for CASSYSTVPTGELFF.

The CDR3 DNA reads as TGTGCCAGCAGCTTAGTCGTGATGGGGGCCAGCTACGAGCAGTACTTC. The encoded protein is CASSLVVMGASYEQYF. The chain joins TRBV7-9 to TRBJ2-7; tentatively, D is TRBD1 (6 bases). Germline V gene sequence: CDR1 SEHNR, CDR2 FQNEAQ (reference sequence). The CDR3 is made up of 16 amino acids. V was pared by 1 base and J by 3 bases, with 16 bases between.

J is TRBJ2-2 and V is TRBV4-2, with 10 bases fitting TRBD2. The CDR3 has 18 amino acids. Per the germline V gene, CDR1 is LGHNA and CDR2 is YNFKEQ. Trimming took 0 bases from V and 4 from J; bases not matched to a gene: 8. CDR3 in DNA: TGTGCCAGCAGCCAAGACGGAGCGGGGGGGCCGGTCACCGGGGAGCTGTTTTTT. Translating gives CASSQDGAGGPVTGELFF.

This chain joins TRBV18 and TRBJ1-1, with 8 bases that match TRBD1. Germline CDR1 KGHSH, CDR2 LQKENI. The CDR3 has 15 residues. The V gene end was trimmed by 2 bases and the J gene end by 5 bases; junction bases not matched to a gene: 7. The CDR3 here is CASSPDAGGRTEAFF. The CDR3 nucleotides read TGTGCCAGCTCACCAGACGCAGGGGGCCGGACTGAAGCTTTCTTT.

Points on this clone: Different DNA sequences within this sample yield the same CDR3. The chain combines TRBV4-3 with TRBJ1-5; D perhaps matches TRBD1 (5 bases). Germline CDR1 reads LGHNA; CDR2 reads YSLEER. Trimming removed 0 bases at V and 7 bases at J, with 7 bases between. There are 13 residues in the CDR3. This chain's CDR3 is CASSQEGGQPQHF. The CDR3 DNA follows: TGCGCCAGCAGCCAAGAGGGGGGGCAGCCCCAGCATTTT.

This clone was found once. CDR3 residues: CASSKNSGETNTIYF. CDR3 nucleotides: TGTGCCAGCAGCAAGAATTCAGGGGAAACAAACACCATATATTTT. The rearrangement uses TRBV9 and TRBJ1-3; D is possibly TRBD1 (6 bases). Germline V lookup: CDR1 SGDLS, CDR2 YYNGEE. Trimming pared 4 bases from V and 6 bases from J, leaving 17 bases between. This CDR3 is built from 15 residues.